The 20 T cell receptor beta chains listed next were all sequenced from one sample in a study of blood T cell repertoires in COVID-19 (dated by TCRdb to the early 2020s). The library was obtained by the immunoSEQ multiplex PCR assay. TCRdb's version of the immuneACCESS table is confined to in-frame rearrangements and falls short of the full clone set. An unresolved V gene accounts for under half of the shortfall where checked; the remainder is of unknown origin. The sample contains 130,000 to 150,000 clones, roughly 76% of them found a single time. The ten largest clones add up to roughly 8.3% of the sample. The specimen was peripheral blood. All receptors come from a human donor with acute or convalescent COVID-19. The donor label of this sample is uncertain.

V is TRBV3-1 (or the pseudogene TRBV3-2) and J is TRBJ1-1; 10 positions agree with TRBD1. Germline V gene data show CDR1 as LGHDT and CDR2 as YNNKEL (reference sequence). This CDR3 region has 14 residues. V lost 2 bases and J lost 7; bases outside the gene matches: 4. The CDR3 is CASSQTTGGYEAFF. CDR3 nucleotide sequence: TGTGCCAGCAGCCAAACGACAGGGGGCTATGAAGCTTTCTTT.

This chain's CDR3 is CASSLGQANTGELFF. The DNA of the CDR3 is TGTGCCAGCAGCCTTGGACAGGCGAACACCGGGGAGCTGTTTTTT. This chain uses TRBV7-6 with TRBJ2-2; the match to TRBD1 covers 7 bases. The CDR3 spans 15 residues. After removal of 5 bases from V and 0 bases from J, the junction contained 3 bases not matched to a gene. Germline values: CDR1 SGHVS, CDR2 FNYEAQ.

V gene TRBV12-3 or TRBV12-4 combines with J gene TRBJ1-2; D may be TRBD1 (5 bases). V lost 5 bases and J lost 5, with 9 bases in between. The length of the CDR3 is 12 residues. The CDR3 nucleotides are TGTGCCAGCAGTCCCCCAGGGTATGGCTACACCTTC. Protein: CASSPPGYGYTF.

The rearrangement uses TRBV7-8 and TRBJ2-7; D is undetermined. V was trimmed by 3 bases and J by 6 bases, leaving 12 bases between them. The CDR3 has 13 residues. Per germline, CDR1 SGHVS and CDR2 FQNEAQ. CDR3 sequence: CASSFDPRGEQYF. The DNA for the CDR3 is TGTGCCAGCAGCTTCGACCCCAGAGGCGAGCAGTACTTC.

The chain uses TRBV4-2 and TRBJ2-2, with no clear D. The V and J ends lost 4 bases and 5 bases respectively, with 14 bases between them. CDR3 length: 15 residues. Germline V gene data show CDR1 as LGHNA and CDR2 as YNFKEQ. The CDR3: CASSPALVSTGELFF. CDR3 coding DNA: TGTGCCAGCAGCCCGGCGCTAGTGTCAACCGGGGAGCTGTTTTTT.

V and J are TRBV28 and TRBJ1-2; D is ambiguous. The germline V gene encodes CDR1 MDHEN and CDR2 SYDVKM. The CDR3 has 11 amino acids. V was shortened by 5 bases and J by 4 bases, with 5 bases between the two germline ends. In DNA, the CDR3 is TGTGCCAGCAGTGAGGGCTATGGCTACACCTTC. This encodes CASSEGYGYTF.

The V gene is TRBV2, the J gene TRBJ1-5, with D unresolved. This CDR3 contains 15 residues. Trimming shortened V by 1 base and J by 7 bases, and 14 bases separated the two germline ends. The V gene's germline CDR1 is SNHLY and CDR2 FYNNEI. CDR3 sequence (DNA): TGTGCCAGCAGTGAAGGTGGCCTCGGGAGGCAGCCCCAGCATTTT. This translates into CASSEGGLGRQPQHF.

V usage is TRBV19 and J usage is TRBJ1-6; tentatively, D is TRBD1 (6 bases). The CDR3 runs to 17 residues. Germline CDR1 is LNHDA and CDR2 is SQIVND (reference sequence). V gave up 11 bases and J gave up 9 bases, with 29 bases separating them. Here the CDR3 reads CAVPGRATQWGASPLHF. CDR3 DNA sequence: TGTGCCGTCCCCGGGAGGGCCACCCAATGGGGGGCTTCACCCCTCCACTTT.

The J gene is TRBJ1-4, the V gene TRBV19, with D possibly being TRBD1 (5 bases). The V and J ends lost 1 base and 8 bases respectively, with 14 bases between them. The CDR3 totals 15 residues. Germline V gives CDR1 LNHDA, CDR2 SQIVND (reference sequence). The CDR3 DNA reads TGTGCCAGTAGTATAGGGGGCTTGGACGGAGAAAAACTGTTTTTT. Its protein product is CASSIGGLDGEKLFF.

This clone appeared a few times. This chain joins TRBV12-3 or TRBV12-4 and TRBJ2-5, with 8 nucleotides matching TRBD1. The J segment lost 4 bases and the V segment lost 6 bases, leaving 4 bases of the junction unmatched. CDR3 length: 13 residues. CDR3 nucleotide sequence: TGTGCCAGCAGGACAGGGGTGGGAGAGACCCAGTACTTC. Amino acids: CASRTGVGETQYF.

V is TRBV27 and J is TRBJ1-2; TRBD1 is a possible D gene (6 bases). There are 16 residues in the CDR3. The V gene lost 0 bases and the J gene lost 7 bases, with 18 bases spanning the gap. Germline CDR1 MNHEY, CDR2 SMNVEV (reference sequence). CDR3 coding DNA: TGTGCCAGCAGTTTATCGAAGGGACAAAGCGGATCTGGCTACACCTTC. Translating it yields CASSLSKGQSGSGYTF.

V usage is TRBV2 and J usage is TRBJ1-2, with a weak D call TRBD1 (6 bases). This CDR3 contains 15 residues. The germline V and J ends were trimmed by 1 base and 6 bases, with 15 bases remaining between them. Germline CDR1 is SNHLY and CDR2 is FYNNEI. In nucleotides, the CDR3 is TGTGCCAGCAGTGAAGGCCAGGGGCCCTTTGATGGCTACACCTTC. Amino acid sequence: CASSEGQGPFDGYTF.

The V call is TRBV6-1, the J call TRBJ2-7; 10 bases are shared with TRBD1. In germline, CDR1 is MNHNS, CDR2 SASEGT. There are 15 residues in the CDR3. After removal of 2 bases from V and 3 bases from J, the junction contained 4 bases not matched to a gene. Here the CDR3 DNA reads TGTGCCAGCAGTGAATGGGGGACAGGGGTCTACGAGCAGTACGTC. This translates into CASSEWGTGVYEQYV.

CDR3 sequence reads: CASLRGTGDSGYTF. The CDR3 DNA follows: TGTGCCAGCCTAAGAGGGACAGGGGACTCTGGCTACACCTTC. This chain uses TRBV6-5 with TRBJ1-2, with TRBD1 identical over 10 bases. The CDR3 is 14 residues long. Germline V CDR1 and CDR2: MNHEY, SVGAGI. The junction had 10 bases not matched to a gene; V was cut back by 8 bases and J by 7 bases.

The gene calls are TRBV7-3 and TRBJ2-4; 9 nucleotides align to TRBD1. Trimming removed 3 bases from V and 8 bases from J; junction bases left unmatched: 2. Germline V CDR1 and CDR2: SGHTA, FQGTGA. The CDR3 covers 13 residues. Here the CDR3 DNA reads TGTGCCAGCAGCTTGGGACAGGGTCACATTCAGTACTTC. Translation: CASSLGQGHIQYF.

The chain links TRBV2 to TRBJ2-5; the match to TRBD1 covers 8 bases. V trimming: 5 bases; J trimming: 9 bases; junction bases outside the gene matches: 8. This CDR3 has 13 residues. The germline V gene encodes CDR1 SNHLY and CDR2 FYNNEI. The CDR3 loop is CASSLDREEAQYF. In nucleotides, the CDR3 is TGTGCCAGCAGTTTGGACAGGGAGGAGGCCCAGTACTTC.

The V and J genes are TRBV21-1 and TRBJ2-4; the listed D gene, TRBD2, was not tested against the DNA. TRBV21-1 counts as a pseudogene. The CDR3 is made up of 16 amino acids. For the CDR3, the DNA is TGTGCCAGCAGGAGGCCCAGACTCCTAGCCAAAAACATTCAGTACTTC. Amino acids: CASRRPRLLAKNIQYF.

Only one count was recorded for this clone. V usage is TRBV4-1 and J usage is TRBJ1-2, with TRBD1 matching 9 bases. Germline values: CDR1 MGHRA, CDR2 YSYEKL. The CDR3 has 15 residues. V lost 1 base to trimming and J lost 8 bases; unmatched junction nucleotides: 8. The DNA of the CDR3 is TGCGCCAGCAGCCAAGCGGAGACAGGGGGATTGGGCTACACCTTC. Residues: CASSQAETGGLGYTF.

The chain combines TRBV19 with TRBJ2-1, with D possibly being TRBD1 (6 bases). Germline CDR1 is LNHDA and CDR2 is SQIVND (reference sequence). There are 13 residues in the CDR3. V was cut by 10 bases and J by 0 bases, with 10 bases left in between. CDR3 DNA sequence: TGTGCCACGAGGACAGACTCCTACAATGAGCAGTTCTTC. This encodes CATRTDSYNEQFF. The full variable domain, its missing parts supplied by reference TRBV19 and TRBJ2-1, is DGGITQSPKYLFRKEGQNVTLSCEQNLNHDAMYWYRQDPGQGLRLIYYSQIVNDFQKGDIAEGYSVSREKKESFPLTVTSAQKNPTAFYLCATRTDSYNEQFFGPGTRLTVL.

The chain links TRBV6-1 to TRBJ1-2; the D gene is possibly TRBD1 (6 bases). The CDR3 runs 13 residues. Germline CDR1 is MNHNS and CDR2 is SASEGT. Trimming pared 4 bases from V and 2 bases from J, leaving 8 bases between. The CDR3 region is CASSADRNYGYTF. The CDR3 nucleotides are TGTGCCAGCAGTGCCGACAGGAACTATGGCTACACCTTC.